This note documents a single T cell receptor (beta chain) sequence. The antigen is not known. Profiled with immunoSEQ multiplex PCR; TCRdb holds only in-frame clones, not every one. This table has roughly 14,000 clones, approximately 69% appearing once. This sample is part of a study of immune cell composition in non-small cell lung cancer. Germline V gene lookup returns CDR1 SGHVS and CDR2 FQNEAQ. CDR3 size: 13 residues. The junction had 2 bases not matched to a gene; V was cut back by 5 bases and J by 4 bases. General observations from the study: Tumour-reactive clones were not shown to match dominant in vivo tumour clones. Squamous lung tumours showed higher top 10 clone scores and clonality than adenocarcinomas.

This chain joins TRBV7-8 and TRBJ1-2, with 9 nucleotides matching TRBD1. The sequencing sample was made of lung tumor tissue. The TCR originated in a human donor with non-small cell lung cancer. CDR3 loop: CASSMTGGYGYTF. The CDR3 DNA follows: TGTGCCAGCAGCATGACAGGGGGCTATGGCTACACCTTC.